This passage covers 9 T cell receptor beta chains from one sample sequenced in a study of cytomegalovirus exposure and HLA in healthy donors. PCR primers comprised 60 Vbeta and 13 Jbeta primers. Repertoires were generated with immunoSEQ multiplex PCR, while TCRdb's copy carries only in-frame clones and drops some. This sample contains about 150,000 clones. The sample consisted of PBMCs. The receptors derive from a man aged 30-40 years in good health and CMV-seronegative.

V usage is TRBV18 and J usage is TRBJ2-2; D is undetermined. This CDR3 region has 17 residues. The V gene's germline CDR1 is KGHSH and CDR2 LQKENI. Trimming stripped 3 bases from V and 4 bases from J, with 18 bases between. The CDR3: CASSPLAQGDPTGELFF. In DNA form, the CDR3 reads TGTGCCAGCTCACCCCTCGCACAAGGAGATCCCACCGGGGAGCTGTTTTTT.

The chain is built from TRBV4-1 and TRBJ2-1, with 11 bases fitting TRBD2. Per germline, CDR1 MGHRA and CDR2 YSYEKL. The V segment lost 3 bases and the J segment 5 bases; nucleotides outside the gene matches: 6. The CDR3 has 16 residues. The CDR3, as DNA: TGCGCCAGCAGCCATTGGACTAGCGGGTCGAACAATGAGCAGTTCTTC. Translating gives CASSHWTSGSNNEQFF.

This chain joins TRBV6-6 and TRBJ2-1; weak D call: TRBD1 (5 bases). V lost 5 bases, J lost 10 bases, and 12 bases lay in between. Germline CDR1 reads MNHNY; CDR2 reads SVGAGI (reference sequence). This CDR3 has 12 amino acids. The CDR3 DNA reads as TGTGCCAGCAGTGTGGACAACGAGGAGCAGTTCTTC. It translates to CASSVDNEEQFF.

The rearrangement uses TRBV29-1 and TRBJ2-7; 7 positions agree with TRBD2. The germline V gene has CDR1 SQVTM and CDR2 ANQGSEA. Trimming cost V 4 bases and J 2 bases; bases outside gene matches: 5. This CDR3 spans 13 amino acids. In DNA form, the CDR3 reads TGCAGCGTTGGCGGGAGTTGGGCCTACGAGCAGTACTTC. It encodes CSVGGSWAYEQYF.

In DNA form, the CDR3 reads TGTGCCAGCAGTGACTCGACAGGGGTACTTGGGCAGTACTTC. The encoded protein is CASSDSTGVLGQYF. The genes are TRBV28 and TRBJ2-7; 8 bases fit TRBD1. Germline trimming cut 5 bases from V and 9 bases from J; bases unmatched to any gene: 12. Per germline, CDR1 MDHEN and CDR2 SYDVKM. The CDR3 spans 14 residues.

The chain carries TRBV2 and TRBJ1-3; 8 bases map to TRBD1. J lost 5 bases, V lost 7 bases, and 7 bases had no gene match. The CDR3 has 14 amino acids. Germline CDR1 SNHLY, CDR2 FYNNEI. Written as DNA, the CDR3 is TGTGCCAGCACGGGACAGGAATTACGAAACACCATATATTTT. Its translation: CASTGQELRNTIYF.

The chain joins TRBV5-1 to TRBJ1-3, with 9 bases identical to TRBD1. From germline, CDR1 is SGHRS and CDR2 YFSETQ. The CDR3 is 17 residues long. The J segment lost 4 bases and the V segment lost 0 bases, leaving 8 bases of the junction unmatched. The CDR3 DNA reads as TGCGCCAGCAGCTTGGATCAACAGGGGGCGCCCGGAAACACCATATATTTT. Its translation is CASSLDQQGAPGNTIYF.

The chain joins TRBV18 to TRBJ2-3, with 11 bases fitting TRBD2. The germline gives CDR1 KGHSH, CDR2 LQKENI. The CDR3 runs 15 residues. The ends lost 6 bases at V and 1 base at J; junction bases unmatched: 3. Here the CDR3 DNA reads TGTGCCAGCTCGCCGGGACTAGCGGGCACAGATACGCAGTATTTT. This encodes CASSPGLAGTDTQYF.

The rearrangement links TRBV7-2 to TRBJ2-7; possible D gene TRBD2, 6 bases. CDR3 length equals 15 residues. V was pared by 11 bases and J by 3 bases, with 23 bases between. The germline V gene encodes CDR1 SGHTA and CDR2 FQGNSA. CDR3 loop: CAVNTEEGLYYEQYF. The CDR3 DNA is TGTGCCGTTAATACGGAGGAGGGACTCTACTACGAGCAGTACTTC.